The clone carrying this T cell receptor beta chain was counted a single time. Sample time point: pre-treatment sample, taken before nivolumab and TIL therapy. This entry comes from a study of TIL therapy for anti-PD-1-resistant metastatic lung cancer. With 8 bases removed from V and 2 bases from J, the gap between germline ends came to 7 bases. The CDR3 contains 11 residues. Germline CDR1 reads DFQATT; CDR2 reads SNEGSKA (reference sequence). This was the immunoSEQ v3 assay. The assay was immunoSEQ multiplex PCR, and TCRdb's table has in-frame clones only and misses some. The sample yields tens of thousands of clones, under 75% seen once.

The sequencing here drew on blood, taken at baseline. The rearrangement uses TRBV20-1 and TRBJ2-1; D is unresolved. This clonotype was sampled from a person aged 25-85 years with non-small cell lung cancer. The CDR3 loop is CSLDTYNEQFF. The CDR3 DNA reads TGCAGTCTCGACACCTACAATGAGCAGTTCTTC.